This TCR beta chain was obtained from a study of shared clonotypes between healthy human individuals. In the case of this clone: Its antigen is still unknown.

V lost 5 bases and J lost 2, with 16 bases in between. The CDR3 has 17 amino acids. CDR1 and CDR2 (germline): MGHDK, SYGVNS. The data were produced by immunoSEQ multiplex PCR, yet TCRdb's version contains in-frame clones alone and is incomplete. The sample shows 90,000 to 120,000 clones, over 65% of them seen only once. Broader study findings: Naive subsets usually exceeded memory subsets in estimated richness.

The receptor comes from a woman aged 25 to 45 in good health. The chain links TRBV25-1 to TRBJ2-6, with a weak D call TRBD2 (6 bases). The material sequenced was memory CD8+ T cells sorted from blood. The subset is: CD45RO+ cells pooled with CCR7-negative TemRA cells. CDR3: CASSSPAGGPGANVLTF. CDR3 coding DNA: TGTGCCAGCAGTTCACCAGCCGGGGGACCTGGGGCCAACGTCCTGACTTTC.